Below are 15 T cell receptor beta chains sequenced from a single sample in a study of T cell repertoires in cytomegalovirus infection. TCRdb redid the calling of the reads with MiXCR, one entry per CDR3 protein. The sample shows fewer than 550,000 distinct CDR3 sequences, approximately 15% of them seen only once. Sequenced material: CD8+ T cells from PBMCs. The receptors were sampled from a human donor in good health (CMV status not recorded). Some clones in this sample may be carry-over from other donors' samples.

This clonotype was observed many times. CDR3 DNA sequence: TGCGCCAGCAGCCAAGCTCTACTAGCGCCAGATACGCAGTATTTT. Translating it yields CASSQALLAPDTQYF. The J gene is TRBJ2-3, the V gene TRBV4-1; 7 nucleotides align to TRBD2. The CDR3 is 15 residues long. J lost 4 bases, V lost 1 base, and 5 bases had no gene match. CDR1 is MGHRA, CDR2 YSYEKL, per germline.

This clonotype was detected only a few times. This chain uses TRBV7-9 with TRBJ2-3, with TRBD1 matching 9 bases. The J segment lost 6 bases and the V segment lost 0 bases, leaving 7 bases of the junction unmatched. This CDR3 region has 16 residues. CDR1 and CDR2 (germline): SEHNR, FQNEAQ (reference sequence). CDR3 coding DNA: TGTGCCAGCAGCTTAGCGGGGACAGGGTCGGAGGATACGCAGTATTTT. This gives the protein CASSLAGTGSEDTQYF.

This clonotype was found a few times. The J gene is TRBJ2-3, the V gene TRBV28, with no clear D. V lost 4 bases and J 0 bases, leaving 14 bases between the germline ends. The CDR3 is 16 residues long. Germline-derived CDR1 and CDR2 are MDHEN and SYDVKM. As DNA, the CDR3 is TGTGCCAGCAGTTCAACCTCCATGATTAGCACAGATACGCAGTATTTT. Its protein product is CASSSTSMISTDTQYF.

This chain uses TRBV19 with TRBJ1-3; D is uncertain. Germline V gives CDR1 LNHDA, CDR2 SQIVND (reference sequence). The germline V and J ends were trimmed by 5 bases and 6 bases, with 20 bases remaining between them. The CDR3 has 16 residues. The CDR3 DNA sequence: TGTGCCAGTAGTGTCGAGGAGGTTCTGATGGAAAACACCATATATTTT. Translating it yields CASSVEEVLMENTIYF.

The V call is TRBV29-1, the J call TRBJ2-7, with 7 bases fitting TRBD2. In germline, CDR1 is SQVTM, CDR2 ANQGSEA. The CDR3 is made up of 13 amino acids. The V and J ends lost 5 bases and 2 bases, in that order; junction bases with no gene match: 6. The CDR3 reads CSVFRDYTYEQYF. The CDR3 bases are TGCAGCGTTTTCCGGGACTACACCTACGAGCAGTACTTC.

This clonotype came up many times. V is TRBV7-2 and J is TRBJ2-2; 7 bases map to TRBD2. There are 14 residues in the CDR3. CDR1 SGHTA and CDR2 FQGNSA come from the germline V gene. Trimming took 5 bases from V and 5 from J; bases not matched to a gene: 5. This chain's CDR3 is CASSEMGGTGELFF. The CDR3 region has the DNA TGTGCCAGCAGCGAGATGGGGGGGACCGGGGAGCTGTTTTTT. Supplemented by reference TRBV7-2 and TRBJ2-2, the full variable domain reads GAGVSQSPSNKVTEKGKDVELRCDPISGHTALYWYRQSLGQGLEFLIYFQGNSAPDKSGLPSDRFSAERTGGSVSTLTIQRTQQEDSAVYLCASSEMGGTGELFFGEGSRLTVL.

The CDR3 DNA reads TGCAGCGTTGTAGGTCAGGACACATCAACCAGCTATGGCTACACCTTC. Its translation: CSVVGQDTSTSYGYTF. The J gene is TRBJ1-2, the V gene TRBV29-1; D might be TRBD1 (5 bases). CDR3 length: 16 amino acids. The V gene lost 4 bases and the J gene lost 4 bases, with 22 bases spanning the gap. Germline V lookup: CDR1 SQVTM, CDR2 ANQGSEA. Full variable domain (missing parts from reference TRBV29-1 and TRBJ1-2): SAVISQKPSRDICQRGTSLTIQCQVDSQVTMMFWYRQQPGQSLTLIATANQGSEATYESGFVIDKFPISRPNLTFSTLTVSNMSPEDSSIYLCSVVGQDTSTSYGYTFGSGTRLTVV.

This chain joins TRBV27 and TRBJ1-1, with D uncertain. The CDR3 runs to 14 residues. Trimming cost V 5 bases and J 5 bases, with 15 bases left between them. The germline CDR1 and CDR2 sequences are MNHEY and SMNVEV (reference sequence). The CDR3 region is CASSVLLGVTEAFF. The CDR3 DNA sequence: TGTGCCAGCAGTGTTTTGTTAGGAGTGACTGAAGCTTTCTTT.

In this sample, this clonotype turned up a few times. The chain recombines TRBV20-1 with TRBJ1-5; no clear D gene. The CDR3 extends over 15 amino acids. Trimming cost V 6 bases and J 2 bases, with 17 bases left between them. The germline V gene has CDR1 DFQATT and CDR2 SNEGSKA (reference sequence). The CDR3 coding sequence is TGCAGTGCCGTTCCTTTCGACAACGGCAATCAGCCCCAGCATTTT. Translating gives CSAVPFDNGNQPQHF.

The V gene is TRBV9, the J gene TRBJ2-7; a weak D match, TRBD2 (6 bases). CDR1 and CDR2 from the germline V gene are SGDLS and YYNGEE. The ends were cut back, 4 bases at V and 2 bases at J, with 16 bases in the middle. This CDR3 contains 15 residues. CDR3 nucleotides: TGTGCCAGCAGCACCAGTGGCGGGAAGACCTACGAGCAGTACTTC. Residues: CASSTSGGKTYEQYF.

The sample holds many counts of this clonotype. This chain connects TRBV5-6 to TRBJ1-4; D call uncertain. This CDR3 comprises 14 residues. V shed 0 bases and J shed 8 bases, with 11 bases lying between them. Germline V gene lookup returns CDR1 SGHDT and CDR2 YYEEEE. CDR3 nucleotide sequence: TGTGCCAGCAGCTTGGAGACCTCCGCCGAAAAACTGTTTTTT. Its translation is CASSLETSAEKLFF. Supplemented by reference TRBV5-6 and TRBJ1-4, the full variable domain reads DAGVTQSPTHLIKTRGQQVTLRCSPKSGHDTVSWYQQALGQGPQFIFQYYEEEERQRGNFPDRFSGHQFPNYSSELNVNALLLGDSALYLCASSLETSAEKLFFGSGTQLSVL.

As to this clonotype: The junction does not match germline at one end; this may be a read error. The CDR3 DNA reads TGTGCCAGAAGCTCGAGCACTGAAGCTTTCTTT. Translated, it gives CARSSSTEAFF. V gene TRBV7-6 combines with J gene TRBJ1-1; D is ambiguous. From germline, CDR1 is SGHVS and CDR2 FNYEAQ. The CDR3 sequence is 11 residues long.

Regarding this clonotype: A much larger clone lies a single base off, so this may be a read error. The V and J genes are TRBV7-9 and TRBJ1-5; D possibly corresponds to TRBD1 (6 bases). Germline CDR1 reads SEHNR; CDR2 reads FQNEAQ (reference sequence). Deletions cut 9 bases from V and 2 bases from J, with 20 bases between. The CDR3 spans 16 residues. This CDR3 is CARSPEGRGGNQPQHF. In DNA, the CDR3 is TGTGCCAGAAGCCCTGAAGGCAGGGGTGGCAATCAGCCCCAGCATTTT.

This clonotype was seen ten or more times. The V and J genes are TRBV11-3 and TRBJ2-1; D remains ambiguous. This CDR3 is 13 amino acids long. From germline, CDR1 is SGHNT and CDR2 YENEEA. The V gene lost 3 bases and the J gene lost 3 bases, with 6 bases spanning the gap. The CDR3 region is CASSFPGYNEQFF. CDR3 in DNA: TGTGCCAGCAGCTTCCCGGGCTACAATGAGCAGTTCTTC.

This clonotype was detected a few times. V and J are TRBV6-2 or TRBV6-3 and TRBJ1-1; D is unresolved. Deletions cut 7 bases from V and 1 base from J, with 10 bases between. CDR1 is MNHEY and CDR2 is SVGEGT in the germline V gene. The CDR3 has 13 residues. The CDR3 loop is CASKWAWNTEAFF. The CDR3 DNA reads TGTGCCAGCAAGTGGGCTTGGAACACTGAAGCTTTCTTT.